This TCR beta chain emerged from a study of OX40 agonist ivuxolimab in advanced cancers. CDR1 is LNHDA and CDR2 is SQIVND in the germline V gene (reference sequence). CDR3 length: 16 amino acids. Trimming left V 4 bases short and J 6 bases short, with 22 bases between. For this clone: Its antigen is unknown.

Broader study findings: In the 0.1 to 3.0 mg/kg range, CD4+ and CD8+ blood T cells had expanded clonally by week 6.

The method was immunoSEQ multiplex PCR; TCRdb's version includes in-frame clones alone and lacks a portion of them. The table has 100,000 or so clones, over 75% seen once. The V and J genes are TRBV19 and TRBJ2-7, with D maybe TRBD1 (5 bases). This TCR derives from an adult with an advanced solid tumor such as melanoma, head and neck, liver or kidney cancer. This sample comprised CD4+ or CD8+ T cells sorted from blood, obtained in a trial of the OX40 agonist ivuxolimab. The DNA of the CDR3 is TGTGCCAGTAGTACCACCCCAGGGTACCCAATCATCGAGCAGTACTTC. It encodes CASSTTPGYPIIEQYF.